This T cell receptor beta chain was documented in a study of T cell responses to AZD1222 COVID-19 vaccine. The CDR3 runs 14 residues. V lost 5 bases to trimming and J lost 4 bases; unmatched junction nucleotides: 5. The germline V gene has CDR1 SGHTS and CDR2 YDEGEE. Measured with immunoSEQ multiplex PCR; TCRdb has only the in-frame clones, and not every one. Here the sample spans about 150,000 clones, 80% to 95% being singletons. This sequence originates from an adult in good health. The chain employs TRBV5-8 and TRBJ2-1; 8 bases map to TRBD2. The starting material was peripheral blood, obtained on day 0 of MenACWY control vaccination. The CDR3 DNA sequence: TGTGCCAGCAGGGTCGGCGGGAGGTACAATGAGCAGTTCTTC. Protein product: CASRVGGRYNEQFF.